These 18 T cell receptor beta chains share one sample of origin, sequenced in a study of CD8+CD57+ T cells in acquired aplastic anemia. Those patients picked for sequencing had displayed CD8+CD57+ cell expansion on flow cytometry. TCR beta VDJ and CDR3 profiles were obtained from a genomic DNA template. MiXCR was run by TCRdb on the reads, yielding one entry per CDR3 protein. Counted here are 150,000 to 200,000 distinct CDR3 sequences, 45% to 55% occurring once; the ten biggest clones make up roughly 30%. The sequencing sample was made of sorted CD4+, CD8+, or CD8+CD57+ T cells (not recorded which) from PBMCs. All receptors come from a human donor with aplastic anemia.

About this clonotype: A much larger clone differs from this one at a single base, so this may be a read error. No conserved phenylalanine or tryptophan is present at the end of the CDR3, so a read error is the likely explanation. The rearrangement links TRBV9 to TRBJ2-7; 9 nucleotides line up with TRBD2. The CDR3 totals 14 residues. Germline V gives CDR1 SGDLS, CDR2 YYNGEE. V shed 4 bases and J 5 bases; nucleotides not matched to a gene: 7. The CDR3 loop reads CASSQAGGGNEQYL. CDR3 bases: TGTGCCAGCAGCCAAGCGGGAGGCGGGAACGAGCAGTACCTC.

Concerning this clonotype: Compared with germline, one end of the junction differs, possibly owing to a read error. The chain links TRBV25-1 to TRBJ2-1, with 9 bases identical to TRBD2. CDR1 is MGHDK and CDR2 is SYGVNS in the germline V gene. The CDR3 extends over 17 amino acids. The CDR3 is CASRVCSSGKAHNERFF. The CDR3 region has the DNA TGTGCCAGCAGGGTGTGCTCTAGCGGGAAAGCCCACAATGAGCGGTTCTTC.

Many counts were recorded for this clonotype. V usage is TRBV2 and J usage is TRBJ2-7, with TRBD2 identical over 11 bases. Germline values: CDR1 SNHLY, CDR2 FYNNEI. V lost 5 bases and J lost 5; bases outside the gene matches: 5. The CDR3 spans 14 residues. Here the CDR3 DNA reads TGTGCCAGCAGTACCGGGACTAGCGGCGACGAGCAGTACTTC. Protein product: CASSTGTSGDEQYF.

With regard to this clonotype: The conserved phenylalanine or tryptophan normally closing the CDR3 is absent here, so this likely arose from a read error. The rearrangement links TRBV7-2 to TRBJ2-1, with D perhaps matching TRBD2 (6 bases). With 4 bases removed from V and 12 bases from J, the gap between germline ends came to 7 bases. The CDR3 covers 10 residues. Germline assignment: CDR1 SGHTA and CDR2 FQGNSA. CDR3: CASSSGGQFL. CDR3 sequence (DNA): TGTGCCAGCAGCTCCGGGGGGCAGTTCCTC.

This clonotype occurred once. A much larger clone lies one base from this, so it may be a read error. The chain employs TRBV6-4 and TRBJ1-1, with D possibly matching TRBD1 (6 bases). The CDR3 has 14 amino acids. CDR1 MRHNA and CDR2 SNTAGT come from the germline V gene. CDR3 region: CASRRDIRNTDAFF. CDR3 nucleotide sequence: TGTGCCAGCAGGAGGGACATTCGCAACACTGACGCTTTCTTT.

This chain connects TRBV7-6 to TRBJ2-7; TRBD1 matches 7 bases. V trimming: 5 bases; J trimming: 4 bases; junction bases outside the gene matches: 8. The germline V gene encodes CDR1 SGHVS and CDR2 FNYEAQ. The CDR3 extends over 14 amino acids. The CDR3 DNA is TGTGCCAGCAGCGAGGGACAGAGCGGATACGAGCAGTACTTC. It codes for CASSEGQSGYEQYF.

This clonotype was observed a few times. The genes are TRBV10-2 and TRBJ2-1, with a tentative D call TRBD2 (5 bases). Trimming took 4 bases from V and 2 from J, leaving 9 bases between them. The CDR3 length is 14 residues. Germline CDR1 WSHSY, CDR2 SAAADI. CDR3: CASSVASPYNEQFF. CDR3 nucleotides: TGCGCCAGCAGTGTAGCGTCCCCCTACAATGAGCAGTTCTTC.

The chain joins TRBV10-3 to TRBJ2-2; possible D gene TRBD2, 6 bases. This CDR3 is 14 amino acids long. Germline V gives CDR1 ENHRY, CDR2 SYGVKD. V gave up 8 bases and J gave up 6 bases, with 16 bases separating them. The CDR3 DNA sequence: TGTGCCATCGGGGACTCCATTCTCTCCGGGGAGCTGTTTTTT. It is translated as CAIGDSILSGELFF.

This clonotype showed up many times. The genes are TRBV20-1 and TRBJ2-7; D is uncertain. The germline V and J ends were trimmed by 5 bases and 4 bases, with 21 bases remaining between them. Germline V gene data show CDR1 as DFQATT and CDR2 as SNEGSKA (reference sequence). This CDR3 contains 15 residues. The CDR3 here is CSALPDSDAYYEQYF. The CDR3, as DNA: TGCAGTGCTCTCCCGGATTCCGACGCGTATTACGAGCAGTACTTC.

The V gene is TRBV7-9, the J gene TRBJ1-1; no firm D call. The length of the CDR3 is 13 residues. Trimming removed 1 base from V and 4 bases from J, with 7 bases in between. The germline gives CDR1 SEHNR, CDR2 FQNEAQ (reference sequence). CDR3 region: CASSLGSVTEAFF. CDR3 DNA: TGTGCCAGCAGCTTAGGTTCTGTCACTGAAGCTTTCTTT. Full variable domain (remainder filled in from reference TRBV7-9 and TRBJ1-1): DTGVSQNPRHKITKRGQNVTFRCDPISEHNRLYWYRQTLGQGPEFLTYFQNEAQLEKSRLLSDRFSAERPKGSFSTLEIQRTEQGDSAMYLCASSLGSVTEAFFGQGTRLTVV.

This clonotype was seen repeatedly, ten times or more. The chain employs TRBV5-1 and TRBJ2-1; no clear D. The germline V gene encodes CDR1 SGHRS and CDR2 YFSETQ. V lost 3 bases and J lost 2, with 6 bases in between. CDR3 length: 13 residues. The CDR3, as DNA: TGCGCCAGCAGCTCCGACGCCTACAATGAGCAGTTCTTC. Its translation: CASSSDAYNEQFF. The full variable domain, with the rest looked up from reference TRBV5-1 and TRBJ2-1, is KAGVTQTPRYLIKTRGQQVTLSCSPISGHRSVSWYQQTPGQGLQFLFEYFSETQRNKGNFPGRFSGRQFSNSRSEMNVSTLELGDSALYLCASSSDAYNEQFFGPGTRLTVL.

V is TRBV6-1 and J is TRBJ1-4, with no clear D. The germline CDR1 and CDR2 sequences are MNHNS and SASEGT. The length of the CDR3 is 14 residues. Between the trimmed V and J ends, which lost 7 bases and 7 bases, there was a span of 16 bases. The CDR3 sequence is CASKDVEMGEKLFF. CDR3 in DNA: TGTGCCAGCAAAGACGTTGAGATGGGTGAAAAACTGTTTTTT.

This clonotype was counted at least ten times. The chain has TRBV24-1 and TRBJ2-3; 7 bases agree with TRBD2. The CDR3 has 14 residues. The junction had 3 bases not matched to a gene; V was cut back by 3 bases and J by 4 bases. Germline V gene data show CDR1 as KGHDR and CDR2 as SFDVKD. The CDR3 DNA reads TGTGCCACCAGTGATACCCGGGGGGCAGATACGCAGTATTTT. Protein: CATSDTRGADTQYF.

The chain couples TRBV18 to TRBJ1-2; D uncertain. With 4 bases removed from V and 4 bases from J, the gap between germline ends came to 10 bases. The CDR3 runs to 13 residues. CDR1 and CDR2 from the germline V gene are KGHSH and LQKENI. The CDR3 DNA is TGTGCCAGCTCACTCCGGGCCAGCTATGGCTACACCTTC. Translating gives CASSLRASYGYTF.

On this clonotype itself: Possible read error: a much larger clone is one base away. The chain joins TRBV11-3 to TRBJ1-2; D call uncertain. Trimming left V 0 bases short and J 7 bases short, with 15 bases between. The CDR3 has 15 amino acids. Germline lookup yields CDR1 SGHNT and CDR2 YENEEA. CDR3 bases: TGTGCCAGCAGCTTAGATCCACTGGGTTCTGGTGGCTACACCTTC. Encoded protein: CASSLDPLGSGGYTF.

The chain is built from TRBV9 and TRBJ2-1; TRBD1 aligns across 8 bases. V was clipped by 7 bases and J by 2 bases; unmatched bases: 5. This CDR3 comprises 14 residues. From germline, CDR1 is SGDLS and CDR2 YYNGEE. CDR3 residues: CASGGQGTYNEQFF. CDR3 nucleotide sequence: TGTGCCAGCGGAGGACAGGGCACCTACAATGAGCAGTTCTTC.

The gene calls are TRBV24-1 and TRBJ1-6; D is undetermined. V shed 0 bases and J shed 10 bases, with 18 bases lying between them. The CDR3 contains 17 residues. Germline assignment: CDR1 KGHDR and CDR2 SFDVKD. The CDR3 nucleotides read TGTGCCACCAGTGATTTGTCCGGCACGGAAGAGTGGTCACCCCTCCACTTT. It specifies CATSDLSGTEEWSPLHF.

This clonotype was seen only a few times. The genes are TRBV10-3 and TRBJ2-7, with 11 bases that match TRBD2. Germline-derived CDR1 and CDR2 are ENHRY and SYGVKD. CDR3 size: 13 residues. J lost 5 bases, V lost 4 bases, and 1 base had no gene match. In nucleotides, the CDR3 is TGTGCCATCAGTGGGGGACTAGCGGACGAGCAGTACTTC. Its translation is CAISGGLADEQYF.